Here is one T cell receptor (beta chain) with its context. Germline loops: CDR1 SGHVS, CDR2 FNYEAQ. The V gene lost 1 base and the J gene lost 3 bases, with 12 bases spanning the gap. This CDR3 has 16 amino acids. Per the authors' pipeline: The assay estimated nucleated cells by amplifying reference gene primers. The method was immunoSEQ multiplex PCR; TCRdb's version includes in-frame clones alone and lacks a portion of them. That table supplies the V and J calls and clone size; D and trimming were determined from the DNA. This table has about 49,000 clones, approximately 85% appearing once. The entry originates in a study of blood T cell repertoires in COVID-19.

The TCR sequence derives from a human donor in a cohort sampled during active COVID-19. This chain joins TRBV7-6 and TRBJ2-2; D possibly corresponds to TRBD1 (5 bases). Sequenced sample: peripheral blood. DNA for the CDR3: TGTGCCAGCAGCTTAGGGGCAGGGCGAGACACCGGGGAGCTGTTTTTT. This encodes CASSLGAGRDTGELFF.